This T cell receptor (beta chain) was obtained from a study of blood T cell repertoires in COVID-19. Study-level information: Whether acute or convalescent, the COVID-19 samples came from the United States, Italy and Spain.

Trimming cost V 3 bases and J 4 bases, with 10 bases left between them. CDR3 size: 14 residues. The germline V gene has CDR1 LNHDA and CDR2 SQIVND (reference sequence). As handled by the study authors: Amplification from reference gene primers served as the basis for estimated nucleated cell counts. The method was immunoSEQ multiplex PCR; TCRdb's version includes in-frame clones alone and lacks a portion of them. That table supplies the V and J calls and clone size; D and trimming were determined from the DNA. Altogether more than 95,000 clones are present, about 74% being singletons, with the ten largest covering 5.5%.

Sequences were obtained from peripheral blood. This sequence was found in a man aged 60 to 75 with acute or convalescent COVID-19. V usage is TRBV19 and J usage is TRBJ1-5; D is perhaps TRBD1 (6 bases). The CDR3 loop reads CASSIRRGNQPQHF. DNA for the CDR3: TGTGCCAGTAGTATTCGCAGGGGAAATCAGCCCCAGCATTTT.